This entry concerns a single T cell receptor beta chain. This specimen belongs to a study of blood T cell repertoires in COVID-19. For the study at large: Nucleic acid was either cDNA or gDNA, and it came from T cells, B-cell-depleted T cells, or PBMCs.

The data were produced by immunoSEQ multiplex PCR, yet TCRdb's version contains in-frame clones alone and is incomplete. The data contain about 200,000 clones, 85% to 90% of them singletons. The CDR3 sequence is 15 residues long. Per germline, CDR1 MDHEN and CDR2 SYDVKM. V was shortened by 6 bases and J by 0 bases, with 11 bases between the two germline ends. Participants spanned ages about 18 to 90 years and resided in roughly 22 US areas. Recovered status in Cohort 3 required two negative PCRs, clearance, or symptom resolution. The chain has TRBV28 and TRBJ1-4; possibly TRBD1 for D (6 bases). The receptor's source is a man younger than 45 who had recovered from COVID-19. The source material was PBMCs or T cells enriched from blood (not recorded which). The CDR3 is CASREQGPTNEKLFF. CDR3 sequence (DNA): TGTGCCAGCAGGGAACAGGGACCAACTAATGAAAAACTGTTTTTT.